These T cell receptor beta chains were read from a single sample in a study of human T cells and chemical hapten exposure. TCRdb recomputed calls from the RACE reads with MiXCR, one row per CDR3 protein. The data show roughly 97,000 distinct CDR3 sequences, less than 35% seen once. Source: whole blood, taken in connection with sensitization to the hapten diphenylcyclopropenone (DPC). These receptors were taken from a man aged 40-50 years with alopecia areata. Some clones in this sample may be carry-over from other donors' samples. CDR3s include the opening cysteine and the closing phenylalanine or tryptophan. D genes are given only for firm matches. Expanded clones are given a class, and other clones once, few, many or no size at all.

CDR3,DNA,V,J,D,size
CSASKLAGETQYF,TGCAGTGCTAGTAAACTAGCGGGAGAGACCCAGTACTTC,TRBV20-1,TRBJ2-5,TRBD2,-
CASSFWASASTDTQYF,TGTGCCAGCAGTTTTTGGGCTAGCGCTAGCACAGATACGCAGTATTTT,TRBV12-3/TRBV12-4,TRBJ2-3,-,-
CASSRGGSNQPQHF,TGTGCCAGCTCGAGGGGAGGAAGCAATCAGCCCCAGCATTTT,TRBV6-6,TRBJ1-5,-,-
CASSQERGGLAGAGTGELFF,TGTGCCAGCAGCCAGGAAAGAGGAGGACTAGCGGGAGCAGGCACCGGGGAGCTGTTTTTT,TRBV3-1,TRBJ2-2,TRBD2,-
CSAEAGDNSPLHF,TGCAGTGCCGAGGCAGGAGATAATTCACCCCTCCACTTT,TRBV20-1,TRBJ1-6,-,few
CASRQGGGETQYF,TGTGCCAGCAGGCAGGGCGGTGGAGAGACCCAGTACTTC,TRBV6-6,TRBJ2-5,-,-
CASSPRRADTQYF,TGTGCCAGCTCACCACGTAGGGCAGATACGCAGTATTTT,TRBV18,TRBJ2-3,-,-
CASSGGTSGRNEQFF,TGTGCCAGCAGTGGCGGGACTAGCGGGCGGAATGAGCAGTTCTTC,TRBV6-4,TRBJ2-1,TRBD2,few
CASRLNGQGSSPLHF,TGTGCCAGCAGACTTAATGGACAGGGTAGTTCACCCCTCCACTTT,TRBV28,TRBJ1-6,TRBD1,-
CSARLAGGPRVEQFF,TGCAGTGCTAGACTAGCGGGAGGGCCGAGGGTCGAGCAGTTCTTC,TRBV20-1,TRBJ2-1,TRBD2,few
CASSRRQETQYF,TGTGCCAGCAGCCGGAGACAAGAGACCCAGTACTTC,TRBV7-6,TRBJ2-5,-,-
CASRLGAATNEKLFF,TGCGCCAGCCGCTTGGGGGCCGCAACTAATGAAAAACTGTTTTTT,TRBV5-1,TRBJ1-4,-,-